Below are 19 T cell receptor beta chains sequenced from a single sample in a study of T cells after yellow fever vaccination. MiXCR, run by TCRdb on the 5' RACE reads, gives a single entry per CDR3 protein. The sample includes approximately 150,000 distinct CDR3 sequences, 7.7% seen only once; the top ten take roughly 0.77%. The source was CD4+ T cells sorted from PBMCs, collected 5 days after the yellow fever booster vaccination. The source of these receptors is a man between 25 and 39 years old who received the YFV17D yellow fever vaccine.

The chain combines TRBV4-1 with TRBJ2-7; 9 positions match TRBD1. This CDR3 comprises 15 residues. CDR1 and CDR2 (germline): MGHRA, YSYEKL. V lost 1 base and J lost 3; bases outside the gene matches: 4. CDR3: CASSQVGQGGYEQYF. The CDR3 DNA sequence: TGCGCCAGCAGCCAAGTGGGACAGGGCGGCTACGAGCAGTACTTC.

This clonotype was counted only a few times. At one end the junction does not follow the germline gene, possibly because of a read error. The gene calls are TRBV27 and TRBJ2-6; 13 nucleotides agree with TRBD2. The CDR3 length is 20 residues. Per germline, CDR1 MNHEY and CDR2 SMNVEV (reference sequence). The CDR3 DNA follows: TGTGCCAGCAGCTTATTTCCGGGACTAGCGGGAATCTCTGGGGCCAACGTCCTGACTTTC. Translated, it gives CASSLFPGLAGISGANVLTF. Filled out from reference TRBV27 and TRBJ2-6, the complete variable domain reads EAQVTQNPRYLITVTGKKLTVTCSQNMNHEYMSWYRQDPGLGLRQIYYSMNVEVTDKGDVPEGYKVSRKEKRNFPLILESPSPNQTSLYFCASSLFPGLAGISGANVLTFGAGSRLTVL.

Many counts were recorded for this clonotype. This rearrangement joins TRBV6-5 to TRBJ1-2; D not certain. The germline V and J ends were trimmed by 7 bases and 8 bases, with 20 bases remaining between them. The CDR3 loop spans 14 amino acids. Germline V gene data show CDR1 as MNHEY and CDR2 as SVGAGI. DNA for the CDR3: TGTGCCAGCAACCTACCGGGCAACGCCGGCGGCTACACCTTC. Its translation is CASNLPGNAGGYTF.

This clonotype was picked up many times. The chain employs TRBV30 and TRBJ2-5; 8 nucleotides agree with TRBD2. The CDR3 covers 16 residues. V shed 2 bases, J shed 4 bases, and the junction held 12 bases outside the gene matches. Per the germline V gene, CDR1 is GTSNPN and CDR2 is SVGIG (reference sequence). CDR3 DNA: TGTGCCTGGAGTACAGGACTAGCACCCCCTGGAGAGACCCAGTACTTC. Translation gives CAWSTGLAPPGETQYF. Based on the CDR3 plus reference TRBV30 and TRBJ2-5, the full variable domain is SQTIHQWPATLVQPVGSPLSLECTVEGTSNPNLYWYRQAAGRGLQLLFYSVGIGQISSEVPQNLSASRPQDRQFILSSKKLLLSDSGFYLCAWSTGLAPPGETQYFGPGTRLLVL.

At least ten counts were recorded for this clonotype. DNA of the CDR3: TGCGCCAGCAGCCCTTTACTGGGGAGGTGGGGCAATGAGCAGTTCTTC. This encodes CASSPLLGRWGNEQFF. The rearrangement links TRBV4-3 to TRBJ2-1; possibly TRBD2 for D (6 bases). Germline V gene sequence: CDR1 LGHNA, CDR2 YSLEER. The CDR3 is 16 amino acids. V was shortened by 4 bases and J by 6 bases, with 19 bases between the two germline ends.

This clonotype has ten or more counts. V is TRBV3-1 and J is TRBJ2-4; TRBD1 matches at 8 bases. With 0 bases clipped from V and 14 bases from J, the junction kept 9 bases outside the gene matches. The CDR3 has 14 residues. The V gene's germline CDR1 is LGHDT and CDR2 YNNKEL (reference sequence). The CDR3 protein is CASSQDGQGRAKYF. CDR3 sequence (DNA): TGTGCCAGCAGCCAAGACGGACAGGGTAGAGCCAAGTACTTC.

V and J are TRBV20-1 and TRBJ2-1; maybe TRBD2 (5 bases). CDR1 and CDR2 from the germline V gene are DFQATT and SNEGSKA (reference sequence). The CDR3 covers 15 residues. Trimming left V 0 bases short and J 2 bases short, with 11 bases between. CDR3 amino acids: CSARDGGSTYNEQFF. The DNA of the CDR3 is TGCAGTGCTAGAGATGGAGGTAGCACCTACAATGAGCAGTTCTTC.

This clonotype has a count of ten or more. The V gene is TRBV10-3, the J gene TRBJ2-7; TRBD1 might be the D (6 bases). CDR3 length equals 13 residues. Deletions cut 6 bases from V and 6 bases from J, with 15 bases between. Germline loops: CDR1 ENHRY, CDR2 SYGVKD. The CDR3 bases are TGTGCCATCAGGGCCCCTCAGGGGTCCGAGCAGTACTTC. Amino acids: CAIRAPQGSEQYF.

The CDR3, as DNA: TGCAGTGCCTCGGGACAGGGGTATACCTACGAGCAGTACTTC. This sequence encodes CSASGQGYTYEQYF. The rearrangement joins TRBV20-1 to TRBJ2-7; 10 bases are a match to TRBD1. This CDR3 comprises 14 residues. V lost 6 bases to trimming and J lost 2 bases; unmatched junction nucleotides: 7. Germline V gene data show CDR1 as DFQATT and CDR2 as SNEGSKA (reference sequence).

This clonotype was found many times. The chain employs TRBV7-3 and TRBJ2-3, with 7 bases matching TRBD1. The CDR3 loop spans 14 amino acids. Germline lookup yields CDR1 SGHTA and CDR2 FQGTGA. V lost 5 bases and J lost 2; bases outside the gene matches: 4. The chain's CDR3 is CASSPDRITDTQYF. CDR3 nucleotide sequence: TGTGCCAGCAGCCCGGACAGGATCACAGATACGCAGTATTTT.

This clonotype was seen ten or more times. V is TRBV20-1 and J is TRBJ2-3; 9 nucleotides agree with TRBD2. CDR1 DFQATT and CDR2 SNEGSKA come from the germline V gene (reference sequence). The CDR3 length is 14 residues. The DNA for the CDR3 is TGCAGGCCCGGGACTAGCCTACGCACAGATACGCAGTATTTT. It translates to CRPGTSLRTDTQYF.

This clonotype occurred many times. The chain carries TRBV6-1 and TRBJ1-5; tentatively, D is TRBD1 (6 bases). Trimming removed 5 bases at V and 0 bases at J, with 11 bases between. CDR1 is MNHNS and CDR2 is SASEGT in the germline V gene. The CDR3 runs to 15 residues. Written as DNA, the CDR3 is TGTGCCAGCAGTCAACAGGGATATAGCAATCAGCCCCAGCATTTT. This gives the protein CASSQQGYSNQPQHF.

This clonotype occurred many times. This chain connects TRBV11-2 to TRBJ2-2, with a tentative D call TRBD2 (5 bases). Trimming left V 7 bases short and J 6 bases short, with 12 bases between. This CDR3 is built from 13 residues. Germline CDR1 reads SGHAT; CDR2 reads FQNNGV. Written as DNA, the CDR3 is TGTGCCAGCACGCTAGCAAATCCCGGGGAGCTGTTTTTT. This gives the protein CASTLANPGELFF.

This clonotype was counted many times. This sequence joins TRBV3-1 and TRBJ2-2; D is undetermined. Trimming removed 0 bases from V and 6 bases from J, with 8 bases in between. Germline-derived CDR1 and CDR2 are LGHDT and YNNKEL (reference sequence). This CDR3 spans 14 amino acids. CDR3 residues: CASSQDLKAGELFF. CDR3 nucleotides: TGTGCCAGCAGCCAAGATCTGAAGGCCGGGGAGCTGTTTTTT.

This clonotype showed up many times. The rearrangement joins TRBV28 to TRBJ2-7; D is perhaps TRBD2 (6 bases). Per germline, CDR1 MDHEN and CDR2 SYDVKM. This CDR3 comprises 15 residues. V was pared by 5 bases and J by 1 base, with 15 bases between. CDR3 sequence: CASSPPGGTSYEQYF. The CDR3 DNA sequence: TGTGCCAGCAGTCCCCCCGGCGGGACTTCCTACGAGCAGTACTTC.

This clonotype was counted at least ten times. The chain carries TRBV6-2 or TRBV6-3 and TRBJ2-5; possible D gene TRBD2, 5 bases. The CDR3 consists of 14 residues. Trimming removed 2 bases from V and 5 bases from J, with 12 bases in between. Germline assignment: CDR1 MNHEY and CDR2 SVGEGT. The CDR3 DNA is TGTGCCAGCAGTTACCGGGGTGTCGGGGAGACCCAGTACTTC. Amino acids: CASSYRGVGETQYF.

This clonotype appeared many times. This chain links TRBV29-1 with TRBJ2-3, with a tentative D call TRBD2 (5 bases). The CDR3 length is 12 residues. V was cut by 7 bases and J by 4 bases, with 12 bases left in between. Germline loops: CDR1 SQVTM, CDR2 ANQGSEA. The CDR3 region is CSARTGADTQYF. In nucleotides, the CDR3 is TGCAGCGCCAGGACTGGCGCAGATACGCAGTATTTT.

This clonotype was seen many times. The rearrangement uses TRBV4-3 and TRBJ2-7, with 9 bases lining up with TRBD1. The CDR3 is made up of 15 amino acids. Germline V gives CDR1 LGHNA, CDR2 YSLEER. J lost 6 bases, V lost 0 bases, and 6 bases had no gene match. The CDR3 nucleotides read TGCGCCAGCAGCCAAGAAACGGGACAGGGATTCGAGCAGTACTTC. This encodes CASSQETGQGFEQYF.

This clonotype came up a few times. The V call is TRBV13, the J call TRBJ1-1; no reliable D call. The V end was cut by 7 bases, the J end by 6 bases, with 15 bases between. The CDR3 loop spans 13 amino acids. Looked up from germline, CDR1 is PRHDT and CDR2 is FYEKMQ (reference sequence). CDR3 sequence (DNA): TGTGCCAGCATCAAATTGGGGTTGTCTGAAGCTTTCTTT. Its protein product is CASIKLGLSEAFF.